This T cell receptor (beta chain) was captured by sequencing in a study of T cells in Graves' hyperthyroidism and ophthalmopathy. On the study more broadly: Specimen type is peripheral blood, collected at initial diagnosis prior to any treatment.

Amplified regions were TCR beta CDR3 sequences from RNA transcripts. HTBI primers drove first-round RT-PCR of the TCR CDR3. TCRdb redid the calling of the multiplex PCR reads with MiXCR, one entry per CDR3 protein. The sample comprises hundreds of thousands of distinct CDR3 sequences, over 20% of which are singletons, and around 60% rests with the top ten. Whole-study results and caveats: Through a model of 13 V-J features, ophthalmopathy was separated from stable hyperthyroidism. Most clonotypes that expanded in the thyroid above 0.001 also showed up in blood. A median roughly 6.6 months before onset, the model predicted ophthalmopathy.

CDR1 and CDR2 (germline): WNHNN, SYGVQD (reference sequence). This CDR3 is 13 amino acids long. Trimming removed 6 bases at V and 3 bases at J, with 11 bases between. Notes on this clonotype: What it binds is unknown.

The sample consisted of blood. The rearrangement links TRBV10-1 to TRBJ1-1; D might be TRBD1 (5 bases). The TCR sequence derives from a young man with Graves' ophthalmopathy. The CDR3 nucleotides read TGCGCCAGCAGAAGGGGTTTGGACACTGAAGCTTTCTTT. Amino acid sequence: CASRRGLDTEAFF.